This T cell receptor (beta chain) was sequenced during a study of blood T cell repertoires in COVID-19. Study summary: T cells, B-cell-depleted T cells, or PBMCs supplied cDNA or gDNA.

In the authors' methods: Nucleated cell number was recorded as an estimate derived from reference gene primer amplification. The repertoire was sequenced with immunoSEQ multiplex PCR; TCRdb's copy has only in-frame clones and lacks some. From that table come the V and J calls and clone size; the DNA was used to work out D and trimming. The sample contains about 230,000 clones, 85% to 90% of which appear only once. Seattle patients were enrolled while actively infected and followed longitudinally. This CDR3 has 13 amino acids. The ends were cut back, 3 bases at V and 8 bases at J, with 13 bases in the middle. Germline V CDR1 and CDR2: MDHEN, SYDVKM.

Sequencing was performed on peripheral blood. The chain employs TRBV28 and TRBJ1-1; TRBD1 is a possible D gene (5 bases). The clonotype comes from a man aged 45 to 65 with COVID-19, enrolled during active disease. Written as DNA, the CDR3 is TGTGCCAGCAGTTTGGGGGGTACAATCGAAGCTTTCTTT. It yields the protein CASSLGGTIEAFF.